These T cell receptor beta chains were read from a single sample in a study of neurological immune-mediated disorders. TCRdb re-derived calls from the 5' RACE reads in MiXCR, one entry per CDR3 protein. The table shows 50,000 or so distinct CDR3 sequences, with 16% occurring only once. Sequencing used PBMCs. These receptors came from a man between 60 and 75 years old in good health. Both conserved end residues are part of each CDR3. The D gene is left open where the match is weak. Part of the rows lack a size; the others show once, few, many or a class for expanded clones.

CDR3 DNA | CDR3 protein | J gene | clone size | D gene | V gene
TGTGCCAGCAGCTTGGGCCAGAGACAAGGGCAGTTCTTC | CASSLGQRQGQFF | TRBJ2-1 | few | . | TRBV5-5
TGTGCCAGCAGTTTATCTGACGATTTCGAGCAGTACTTC | CASSLSDDFEQYF | TRBJ2-7 | many | . | TRBV12-3/TRBV12-4
TGCATTGCTAGAGCCCCTAGCGGTAGTAGGAACGGCACAGATACGCAGTATTTT | CIARAPSGSRNGTDTQYF | TRBJ2-3 | . | TRBD2 | TRBV20-1
TGTGCCAGCAGTTTCGAAGAAAATTCACCCCTCCACTTT | CASSFEENSPLHF | TRBJ1-6 | many | . | TRBV12-3/TRBV12-4
TGTGCCACCAGCAGGGGGACAGGGGATTTTGGCAATCAGCCCCAGCATTTT | CATSRGTGDFGNQPQHF | TRBJ1-5 | many | TRBD1 | TRBV15
TGTGCCAGCAGCCTCTTCACAGGGTACGACACTGAAGCTTTCTTT | CASSLFTGYDTEAFF | TRBJ1-1 | many | . | TRBV7-2
TGTGCCAGCAGCGAGGGGGGGGAGCAAGAGACCCAGTACTTC | CASSEGGEQETQYF | TRBJ2-5 | many | . | TRBV7-2
TGTGCCAGCAGCCAAGAGGGACAGGTACCGGCGGGCTATGGCTACACCTTC | CASSQEGQVPAGYGYTF | TRBJ1-2 | many | . | TRBV3-2
TGCGCCAGCAGCCAAGATCTAGCTGCGGGAGAGACCCAGTACTTC | CASSQDLAAGETQYF | TRBJ2-5 | many | . | TRBV4-1
TGTGCCAGCAGTTTTCAGAAGCCCGGATGGGGCAATCAGCCCCAGCATTTT | CASSFQKPGWGNQPQHF | TRBJ1-5 | many | . | TRBV12-3/TRBV12-4
TGCAGCGTTGAATTTTGGGCTAGCGGGAGGGCCACAGATACGCAGTATTTT | CSVEFWASGRATDTQYF | TRBJ2-3 | . | TRBD2 | TRBV29-1
TGCGCCAGCAGCTTGGCCCCCCTGAGCAACAATGAGCAGTTCTTC | CASSLAPLSNNEQFF | TRBJ2-1 | many | . | TRBV5-1
TGTGCCAGCAGCCCGGGACTCCTGAGGGATGAGCAGTTCTTC | CASSPGLLRDEQFF | TRBJ2-1 | many | . | TRBV3-1
TGCAGTGCTAGGCCGCCGCGACAGGGGGCTGGGGAGACCCAGTACTTC | CSARPPRQGAGETQYF | TRBJ2-5 | many | TRBD1 | TRBV20-1
TGCGCCAGCAGTGAGAAGCAGAACACTGAAGCTTTCTTT | CASSEKQNTEAFF | TRBJ1-1 | . | . | TRBV10-1
TGTGCCATCATGAAACAGGGGGAGGCTAACTATGGCTACACCTTC | CAIMKQGEANYGYTF | TRBJ1-2 | many | TRBD1 | TRBV10-3
TGTGCCAGCAGCGCTTGGGACAGGACGAACACCGGGGAGCTGTTTTTT | CASSAWDRTNTGELFF | TRBJ2-2 | many | TRBD1 | TRBV14
TGTGCCAGCAGCCAAGCCGAGGCAGATACGCAGTATTTT | CASSQAEADTQYF | TRBJ2-3 | many | . | TRBV3-1
TGTGCCAGTACCTTGGGCAGAACCGTTTACGAGCAGTACTTC | CASTLGRTVYEQYF | TRBJ2-7 | many | . | TRBV7-2
TGCGCCAGCAGCCCCGGGACAGGGGACGGGGAGCAGTACTTC | CASSPGTGDGEQYF | TRBJ2-7 | many | TRBD1 | TRBV5-1
TGTGCCAGCAGCTTACAAAGGACAGGGGGGAATGAGCAGTTCTTC | CASSLQRTGGNEQFF | TRBJ2-1 | many | TRBD1 | TRBV7-8
TGTGCCATCAGTGAGTCTCTGGGCCAGGGCTTTGGCTACACCTTC | CAISESLGQGFGYTF | TRBJ1-2 | many | . | TRBV10-3
TGCGCCAGCAGCTTAAGTGCGAACACTGAAGCTTTCTTT | CASSLSANTEAFF | TRBJ1-1 | many | . | TRBV5-1
TGCGCCAGCAGCGTCCGACAGGGCAACTATGGCTACACCTTC | CASSVRQGNYGYTF | TRBJ1-2 | many | TRBD1 | TRBV5-1
TGCGCCAGCAGCTGGGGCGGGAGAGGTTACAATGAGCAGTTCTTC | CASSWGGRGYNEQFF | TRBJ2-1 | many | TRBD2 | TRBV5-1
TGTGCCATCAGTGACCTGCCGAAGGGTGAGCAGTTCTTC | CAISDLPKGEQFF | TRBJ2-1 | many | . | TRBV10-3
TGTGCCAGCAGTGAATGGGGACAGAAATACGAGCAGTACTTC | CASSEWGQKYEQYF | TRBJ2-7 | . | TRBD1 | TRBV6-1
TGTGCCAGCAGCCCTCCCCAGATGGCCCTCGGGTCTAATGAGCAGTTCTTC | CASSPPQMALGSNEQFF | TRBJ2-1 | . | . | TRBV28
TGTGCCAGCATAGGGGCTGGAAACACCATATATTTT | CASIGAGNTIYF | TRBJ1-3 | many | . | TRBV12-3/TRBV12-4
TGTGCCAGCAGTTTATCGAATGACAGGGGGCAATCACCCCTCCACTTT | CASSLSNDRGQSPLHF | TRBJ1-6 | many | TRBD1 | TRBV27
TGCGCCAGCAGCTCCGAGGGAGGGGGTCAGCCCCAGCATTTT | CASSSEGGGQPQHF | TRBJ1-5 | many | . | TRBV5-1
TGTGCCAGCTCACCACTTGCTAGCGGGGACAATGAGCAGTTCTTC | CASSPLASGDNEQFF | TRBJ2-1 | few | TRBD2 | TRBV18
TGTGCCAGCTCACCGATGGCGGTAGATACGCAGTATTTT | CASSPMAVDTQYF | TRBJ2-3 | many | . | TRBV18
TGTGCCAGCAGCTTAAGGCAGGGGGCGTCCGGGGAGCTGTTTTTT | CASSLRQGASGELFF | TRBJ2-2 | many | TRBD1 | TRBV7-2
TGTGCCAGCATCAAAGCCGCCAGGGGTTGGAATACGCAGTATTTT | CASIKAARGWNTQYF | TRBJ2-3 | many | . | TRBV28
TGCGCCAGCAGCCCACCTTTAGCACCTAGCTCCTACAATGAGCAGTTCTTC | CASSPPLAPSSYNEQFF | TRBJ2-1 | . | . | TRBV5-1
TGCGCCAGCAGCCAAGAGGGGCGGGAGATCGACGAGCAGTACTTC | CASSQEGREIDEQYF | TRBJ2-7 | many | TRBD2 | TRBV4-3
TGCAGCGTTGGACAGGGGTGGAACACCGGGGAGCTGTTTTTT | CSVGQGWNTGELFF | TRBJ2-2 | many | TRBD1 | TRBV29-1